This T cell receptor beta chain was sequenced for a study of T cell changes during pregnancy in multiple sclerosis. The CDR3 spans 15 residues. From germline, CDR1 is MNHNS and CDR2 SASEGT. The V segment lost 1 base and the J segment 1 base; nucleotides outside the gene matches: 3. TCRdb keeps only in-frame clones here, not all; method: immunoSEQ multiplex PCR. The sample yields tens of thousands of clones, about 93% seen once. This chain links TRBV6-1 with TRBJ1-1; TRBD1 aligns across 7 bases. The source of this sequence is a female donor with multiple sclerosis, enrolled in a pregnancy study. The source material was CD4+ T cells from peripheral blood mononuclear cells, sampled in the second trimester of pregnancy. In DNA form, the CDR3 reads TGTGCCAGCAGTGAAGTGGCAGGGGGGAACACTGAAGCTTTCTTT. Encoded protein: CASSEVAGGNTEAFF.